The rows below give T cell receptor beta chains drawn from one sample of a study of cytotoxic CD8 clonotypes in ibrutinib-treated CLL. Clones were sequenced by immunoSEQ multiplex PCR, and TCRdb holds only the in-frame ones, with some missing. The sample comprises roughly 250,000 clones, around 70% of which are singletons, and 15% to 19% rests with the top ten. The starting material was PBMCs, obtained after 24 months of ibrutinib treatment. Every receptor here comes from a human donor with chronic lymphocytic leukemia. CDR3s leave out the opening cysteine and the closing phenylalanine or tryptophan.

TRBV30 AWRKGWNTEAF
TRBV29-1 SVEGPRDWGSSDTQY
TRBV6-6 ASSYSYRSNEQF
TRBV6-5 ASRDTVAGANVLT
TRBV18 ASSPLSGSNEQY
TRBV28 ASRGHYEQY
TRBV28 ASTRADTQY
TRBV6-5 ASSYRASGGPYEQY
TRBV5-1 ASSDSGSLNNEQF
TRBV7-6 ASSLALDGVSTDTQY
TRBV5-1 ASSLERAFFHFNEQF
TRBV29-1 SGSINNEQF
TRBV19 ATQRLSYGYT
TRBV7-8 ASSPSSRPATNEKLF
TRBV11-2 ASSPFAAGANVLT
TRBV7-9 ASSLDLSTVYEQY
TRBV29-1 SVRLYSYEQY
TRBV7-8 ASSLETGTQPQH
TRBV2 ASSDGQTNQPQH
TRBV30 AWSVLETQY
TRBV28 ASSLLTSGWVYEQY
TRBV7-9 ASSADLANVYEQY
TRBV27 ASSPPGGVLT
TRBV23-1 ASRLDTGLYEQY
TRBV7-2 ASSPGAGSTDTQY
TRBV7-8 ASSLVVGRNRDEQF
TRBV4-1 ASSQEETGPYEQY
TRBV4-2 ASSQVTGQADYGYT
TRBV7-2 ASSLQEGGITEAF
TRBV14 ASSLGWGMAKNIQY
TRBV19 ASSIATDTQY
TRBV5-1 ASSPGTSEETQY